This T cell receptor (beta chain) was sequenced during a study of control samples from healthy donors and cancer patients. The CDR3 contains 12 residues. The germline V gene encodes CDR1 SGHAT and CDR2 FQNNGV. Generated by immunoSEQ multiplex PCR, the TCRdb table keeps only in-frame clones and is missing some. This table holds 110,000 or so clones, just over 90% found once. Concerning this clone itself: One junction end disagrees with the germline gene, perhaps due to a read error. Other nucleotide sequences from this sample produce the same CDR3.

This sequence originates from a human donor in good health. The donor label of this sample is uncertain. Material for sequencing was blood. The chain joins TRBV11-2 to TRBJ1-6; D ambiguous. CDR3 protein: CASSLGQSSLHF. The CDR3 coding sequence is TGTGCCAGCAGTTTAGGTCAGTCAAGCCTCCACTTT.